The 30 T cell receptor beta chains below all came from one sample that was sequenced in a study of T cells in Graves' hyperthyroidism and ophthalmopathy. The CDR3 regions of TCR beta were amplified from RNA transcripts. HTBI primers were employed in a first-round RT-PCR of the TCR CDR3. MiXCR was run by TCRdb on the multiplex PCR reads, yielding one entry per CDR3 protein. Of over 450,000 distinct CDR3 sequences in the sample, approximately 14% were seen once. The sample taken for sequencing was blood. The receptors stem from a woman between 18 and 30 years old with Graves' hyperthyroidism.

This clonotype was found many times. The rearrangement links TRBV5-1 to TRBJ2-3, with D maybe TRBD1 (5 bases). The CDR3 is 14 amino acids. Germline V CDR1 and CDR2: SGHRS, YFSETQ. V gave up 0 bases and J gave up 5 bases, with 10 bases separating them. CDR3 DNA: TGCGCCAGCAGCTTGGTGGCAGGGATAGATACGCAGTATTTT. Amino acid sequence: CASSLVAGIDTQYF.

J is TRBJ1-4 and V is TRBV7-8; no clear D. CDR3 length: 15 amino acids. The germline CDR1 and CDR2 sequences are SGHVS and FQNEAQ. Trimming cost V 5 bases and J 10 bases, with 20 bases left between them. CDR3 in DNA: TGTGCCAGCAGCCCGGCGGGTCTCAGAGGTGGAAAACTGTTTTTT. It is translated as CASSPAGLRGGKLFF. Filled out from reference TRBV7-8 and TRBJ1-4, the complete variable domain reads GAGVSQSPRYKVAKRGQDVALRCDPISGHVSLFWYQQALGQGPEFLTYFQNEAQLDKSGLPSDRFFAERPEGSVSTLKIQRTQQEDSAVYLCASSPAGLRGGKLFFGSGTQLSVL.

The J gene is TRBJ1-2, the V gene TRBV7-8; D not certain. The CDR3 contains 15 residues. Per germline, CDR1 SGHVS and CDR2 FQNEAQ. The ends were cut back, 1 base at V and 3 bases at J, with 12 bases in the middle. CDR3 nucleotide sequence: TGTGCCAGCAGCTTAGGAGGAGGGATGCACTATGGCTACACCTTC. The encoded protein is CASSLGGGMHYGYTF.

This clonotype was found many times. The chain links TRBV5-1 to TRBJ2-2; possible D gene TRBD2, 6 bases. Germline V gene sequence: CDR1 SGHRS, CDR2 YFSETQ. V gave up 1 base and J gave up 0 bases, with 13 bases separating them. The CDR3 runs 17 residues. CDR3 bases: TGCGCCAGCAGCTTGTTCCAGCGGGTGTCGAACACCGGGGAGCTGTTTTTT. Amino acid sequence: CASSLFQRVSNTGELFF.

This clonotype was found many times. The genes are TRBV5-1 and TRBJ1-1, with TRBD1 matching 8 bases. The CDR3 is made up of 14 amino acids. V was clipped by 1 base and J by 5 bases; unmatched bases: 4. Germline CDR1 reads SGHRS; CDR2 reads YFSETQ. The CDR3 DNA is TGCGCCAGCAGCTTGCGGACAGGGCGGACTGAAGCTTTCTTT. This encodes CASSLRTGRTEAFF.

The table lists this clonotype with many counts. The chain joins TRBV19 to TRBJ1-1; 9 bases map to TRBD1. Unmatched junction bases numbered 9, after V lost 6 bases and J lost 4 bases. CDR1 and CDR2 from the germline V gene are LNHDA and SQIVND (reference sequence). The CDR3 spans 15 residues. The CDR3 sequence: CASRQGAGGGTEAFF. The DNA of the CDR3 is TGTGCCAGTAGACAGGGGGCGGGCGGTGGCACTGAAGCTTTCTTT.

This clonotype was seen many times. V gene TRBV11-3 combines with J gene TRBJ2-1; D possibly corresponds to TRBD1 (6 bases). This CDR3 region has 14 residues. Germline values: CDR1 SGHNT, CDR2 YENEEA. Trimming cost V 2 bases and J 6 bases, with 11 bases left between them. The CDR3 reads CASSLYQGLNEQFF. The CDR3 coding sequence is TGTGCCAGCAGCTTATACCAGGGGCTCAATGAGCAGTTCTTC.

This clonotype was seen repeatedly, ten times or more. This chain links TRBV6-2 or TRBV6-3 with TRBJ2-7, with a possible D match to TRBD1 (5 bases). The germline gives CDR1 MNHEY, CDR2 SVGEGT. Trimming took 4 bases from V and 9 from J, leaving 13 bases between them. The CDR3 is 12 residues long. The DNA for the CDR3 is TGTGCCAGCAGTTGGGGCCCTCTGCGGCAGTACTTC. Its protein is CASSWGPLRQYF.

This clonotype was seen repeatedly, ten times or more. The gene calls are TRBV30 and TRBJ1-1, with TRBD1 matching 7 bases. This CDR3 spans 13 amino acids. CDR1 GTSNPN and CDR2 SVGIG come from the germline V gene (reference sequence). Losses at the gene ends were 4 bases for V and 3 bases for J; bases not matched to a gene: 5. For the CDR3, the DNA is TGTGCCTGGACCGGGACAGTCTACACTGAAGCTTTCTTT. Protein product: CAWTGTVYTEAFF.

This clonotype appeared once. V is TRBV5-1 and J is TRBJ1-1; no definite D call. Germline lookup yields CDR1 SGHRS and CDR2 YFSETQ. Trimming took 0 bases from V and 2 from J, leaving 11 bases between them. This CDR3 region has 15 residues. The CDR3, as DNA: TGCGCCAGCAGCTTGGAGAGGGCTGGAAACACTGAAGCTTTCTTT. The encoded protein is CASSLERAGNTEAFF.

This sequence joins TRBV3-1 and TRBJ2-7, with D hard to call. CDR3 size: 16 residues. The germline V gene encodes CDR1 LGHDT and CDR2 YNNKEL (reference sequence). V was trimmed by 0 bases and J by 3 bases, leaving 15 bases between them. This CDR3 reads CASSQDQTGLYYEQYF. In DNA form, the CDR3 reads TGTGCCAGCAGCCAAGATCAAACGGGCCTGTACTACGAGCAGTACTTC.

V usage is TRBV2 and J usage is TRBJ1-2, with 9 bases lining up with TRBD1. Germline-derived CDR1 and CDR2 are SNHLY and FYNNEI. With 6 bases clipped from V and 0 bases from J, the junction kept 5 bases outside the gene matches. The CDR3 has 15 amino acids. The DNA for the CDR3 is TGTGCCAGCAGGGGGACAGGGCTGACTAACTATGGCTACACCTTC. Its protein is CASRGTGLTNYGYTF. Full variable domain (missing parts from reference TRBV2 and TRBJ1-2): EPEVTQTPSHQVTQMGQEVILRCVPISNHLYFYWYRQILGQKVEFLVSFYNNEISEKSEIFDDQFSVERPDGSNFTLKIRSTKLEDSAMYFCASRGTGLTNYGYTFGSGTRLTVV.

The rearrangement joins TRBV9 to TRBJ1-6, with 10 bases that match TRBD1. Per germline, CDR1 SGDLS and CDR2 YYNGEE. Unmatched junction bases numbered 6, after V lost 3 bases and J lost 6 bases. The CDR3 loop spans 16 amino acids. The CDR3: CASSAKGQGFNSPLHF. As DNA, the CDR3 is TGTGCCAGCAGCGCTAAGGGACAGGGGTTTAATTCACCCCTCCACTTT.

For the CDR3, the DNA is TGCAGTGCCCAAAAACCTAGCGGGGGGGGACCACAAGAGACCCAGTACTTC. Its protein is CSAQKPSGGGPQETQYF. This rearrangement joins TRBV20-1 to TRBJ2-5; the match to TRBD2 covers 12 bases. J lost 2 bases, V lost 6 bases, and 13 bases had no gene match. The CDR3 contains 17 residues. Germline V CDR1 and CDR2: DFQATT, SNEGSKA (reference sequence).

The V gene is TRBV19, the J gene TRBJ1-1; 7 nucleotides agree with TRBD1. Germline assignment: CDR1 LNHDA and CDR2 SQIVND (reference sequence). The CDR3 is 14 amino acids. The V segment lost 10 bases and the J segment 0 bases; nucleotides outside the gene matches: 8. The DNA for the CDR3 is TGTGCCACCCACCGGGGACAGATGAACACTGAAGCTTTCTTT. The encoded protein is CATHRGQMNTEAFF.

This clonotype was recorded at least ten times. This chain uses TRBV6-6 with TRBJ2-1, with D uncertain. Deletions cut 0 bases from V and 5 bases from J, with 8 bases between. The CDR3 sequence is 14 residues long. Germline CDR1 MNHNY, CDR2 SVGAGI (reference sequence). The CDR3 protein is CASSYSNGHNEQFF. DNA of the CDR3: TGTGCCAGCAGTTACTCGAACGGGCACAATGAGCAGTTCTTC.

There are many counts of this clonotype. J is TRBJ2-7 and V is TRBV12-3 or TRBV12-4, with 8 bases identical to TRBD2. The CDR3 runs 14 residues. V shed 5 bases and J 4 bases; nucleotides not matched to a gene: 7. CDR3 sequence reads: CASSNSGKGYEQYF. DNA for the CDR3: TGTGCCAGCAGTAATAGCGGGAAGGGTTACGAGCAGTACTTC.

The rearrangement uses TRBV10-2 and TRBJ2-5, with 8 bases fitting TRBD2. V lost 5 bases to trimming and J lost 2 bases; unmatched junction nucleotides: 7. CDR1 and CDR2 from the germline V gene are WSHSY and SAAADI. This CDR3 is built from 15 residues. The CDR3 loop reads CASSFSGTSQETQYF. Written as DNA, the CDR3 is TGCGCCAGCAGTTTCTCCGGGACTAGTCAAGAGACCCAGTACTTC.

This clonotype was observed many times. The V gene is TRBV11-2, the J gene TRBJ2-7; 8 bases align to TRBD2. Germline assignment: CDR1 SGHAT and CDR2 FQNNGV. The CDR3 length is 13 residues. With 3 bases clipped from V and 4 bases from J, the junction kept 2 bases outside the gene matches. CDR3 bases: TGTGCCAGCAGCTTGACGGGAGGGTACGAGCAGTACGTC. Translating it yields CASSLTGGYEQYV.

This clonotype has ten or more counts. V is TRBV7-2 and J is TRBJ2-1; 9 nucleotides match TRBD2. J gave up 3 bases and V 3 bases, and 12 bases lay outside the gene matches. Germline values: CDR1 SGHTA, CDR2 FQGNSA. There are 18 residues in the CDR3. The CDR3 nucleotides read TGTGCCAGCAGCTTTGCTCGAGGGGCTAGCGGGATCTACAATGAGCAGTTCTTC. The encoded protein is CASSFARGASGIYNEQFF.

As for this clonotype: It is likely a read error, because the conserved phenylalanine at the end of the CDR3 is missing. CDR3 in amino acids: CASSLALGNSNQPQHS. The CDR3 DNA sequence: TGTGCCAGCAGCTTAGCGCTCGGCAATAGCAATCAGCCCCAGCATTCT. The V gene is TRBV7-2, the J gene TRBJ1-5; D gene unclear. This CDR3 comprises 16 residues. The V and J ends lost 0 bases and 0 bases respectively, with 9 bases between them. Germline values: CDR1 SGHTA, CDR2 FQGNSA.

CDR3 nucleotides: TGTGCCAGTAGTCTAGCGGACCTCTCCTACGAGCAGTACTTC. This encodes CASSLADLSYEQYF. The chain links TRBV19 to TRBJ2-7; 7 positions agree with TRBD2. The CDR3 sequence is 14 residues long. Trimming cost V 5 bases and J 0 bases; bases outside gene matches: 4. CDR1 LNHDA and CDR2 SQIVND come from the germline V gene (reference sequence).

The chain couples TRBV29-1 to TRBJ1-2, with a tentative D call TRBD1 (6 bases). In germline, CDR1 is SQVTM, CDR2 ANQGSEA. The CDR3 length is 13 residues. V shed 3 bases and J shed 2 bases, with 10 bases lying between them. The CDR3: CSVEGQGNYGYTF. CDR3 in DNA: TGCAGCGTTGAGGGTCAGGGGAACTATGGCTACACCTTC.

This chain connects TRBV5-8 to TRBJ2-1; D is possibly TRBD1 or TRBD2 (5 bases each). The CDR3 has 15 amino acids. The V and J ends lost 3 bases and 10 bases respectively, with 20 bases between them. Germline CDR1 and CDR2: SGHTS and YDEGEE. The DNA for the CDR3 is TGTGCCAGCAGCTACGGGACCCTTTTACGGGCGGAGCAGTTCTTC. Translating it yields CASSYGTLLRAEQFF.

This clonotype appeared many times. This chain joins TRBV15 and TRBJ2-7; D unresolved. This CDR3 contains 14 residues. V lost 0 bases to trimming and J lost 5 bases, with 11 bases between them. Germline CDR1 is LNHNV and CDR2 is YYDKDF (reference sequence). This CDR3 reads CATSREIDGNEQYF. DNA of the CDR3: TGTGCCACCAGCAGAGAGATCGACGGAAACGAGCAGTACTTC.

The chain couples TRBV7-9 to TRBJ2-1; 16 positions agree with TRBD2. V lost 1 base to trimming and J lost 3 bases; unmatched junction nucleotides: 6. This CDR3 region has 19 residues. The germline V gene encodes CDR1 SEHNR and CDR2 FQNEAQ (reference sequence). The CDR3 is CASSLVGTSGRADYNEQFF. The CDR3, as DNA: TGTGCCAGCAGCTTAGTGGGGACTAGCGGGAGGGCCGACTACAATGAGCAGTTCTTC.

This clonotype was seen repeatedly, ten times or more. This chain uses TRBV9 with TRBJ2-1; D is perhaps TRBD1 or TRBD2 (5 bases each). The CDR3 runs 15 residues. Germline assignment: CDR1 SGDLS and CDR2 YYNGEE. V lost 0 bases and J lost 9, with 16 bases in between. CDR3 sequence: CASSVVEGRGGEQFF. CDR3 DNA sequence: TGTGCCAGCAGCGTAGTTGAGGGAAGGGGCGGTGAGCAGTTCTTC.

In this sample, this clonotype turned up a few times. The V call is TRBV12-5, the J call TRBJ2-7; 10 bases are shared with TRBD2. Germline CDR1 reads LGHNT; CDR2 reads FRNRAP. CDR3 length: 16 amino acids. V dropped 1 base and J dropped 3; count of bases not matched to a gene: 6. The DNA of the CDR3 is TGTGCTAGTGGTTTGGGGCTAGCGGGAGCCAACTACGAGCAGTACTTC. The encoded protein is CASGLGLAGANYEQYF.

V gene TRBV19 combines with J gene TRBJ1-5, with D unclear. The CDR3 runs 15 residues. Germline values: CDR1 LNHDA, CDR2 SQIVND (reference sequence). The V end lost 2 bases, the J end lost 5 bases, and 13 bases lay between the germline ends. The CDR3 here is CASSISPGAHQPQHF. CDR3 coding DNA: TGTGCCAGTAGTATATCCCCGGGTGCTCATCAGCCCCAGCATTTT.

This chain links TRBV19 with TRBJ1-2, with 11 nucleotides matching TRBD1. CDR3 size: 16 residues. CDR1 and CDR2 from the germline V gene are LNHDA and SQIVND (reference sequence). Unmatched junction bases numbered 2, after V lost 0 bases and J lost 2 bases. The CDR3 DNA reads TGTGCCAGTAGTATAGATCGGACAGGGGGCAACTATGGCTACACCTTC. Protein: CASSIDRTGGNYGYTF. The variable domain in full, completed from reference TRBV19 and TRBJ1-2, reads DGGITQSPKYLFRKEGQNVTLSCEQNLNHDAMYWYRQDPGQGLRLIYYSQIVNDFQKGDIAEGYSVSREKKESFPLTVTSAQKNPTAFYLCASSIDRTGGNYGYTFGSGTRLTVV.